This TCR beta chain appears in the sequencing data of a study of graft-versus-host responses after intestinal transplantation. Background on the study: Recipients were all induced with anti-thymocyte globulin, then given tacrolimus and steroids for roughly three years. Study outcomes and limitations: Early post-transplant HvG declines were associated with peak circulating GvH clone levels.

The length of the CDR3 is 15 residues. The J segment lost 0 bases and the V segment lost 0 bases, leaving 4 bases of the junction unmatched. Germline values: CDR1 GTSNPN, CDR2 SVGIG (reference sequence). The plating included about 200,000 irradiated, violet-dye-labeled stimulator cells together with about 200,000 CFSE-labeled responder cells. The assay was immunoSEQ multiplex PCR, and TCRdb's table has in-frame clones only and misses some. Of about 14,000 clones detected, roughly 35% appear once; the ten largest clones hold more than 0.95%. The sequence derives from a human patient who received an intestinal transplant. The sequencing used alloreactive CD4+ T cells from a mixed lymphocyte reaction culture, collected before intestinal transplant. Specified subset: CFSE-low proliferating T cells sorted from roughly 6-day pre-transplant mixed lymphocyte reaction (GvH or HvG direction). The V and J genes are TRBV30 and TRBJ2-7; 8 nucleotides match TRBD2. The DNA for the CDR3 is TGTGCCTGGAGTGTACGGGGGGGGGCCTCCTACGAGCAGTACTTC. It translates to CAWSVRGGASYEQYF.